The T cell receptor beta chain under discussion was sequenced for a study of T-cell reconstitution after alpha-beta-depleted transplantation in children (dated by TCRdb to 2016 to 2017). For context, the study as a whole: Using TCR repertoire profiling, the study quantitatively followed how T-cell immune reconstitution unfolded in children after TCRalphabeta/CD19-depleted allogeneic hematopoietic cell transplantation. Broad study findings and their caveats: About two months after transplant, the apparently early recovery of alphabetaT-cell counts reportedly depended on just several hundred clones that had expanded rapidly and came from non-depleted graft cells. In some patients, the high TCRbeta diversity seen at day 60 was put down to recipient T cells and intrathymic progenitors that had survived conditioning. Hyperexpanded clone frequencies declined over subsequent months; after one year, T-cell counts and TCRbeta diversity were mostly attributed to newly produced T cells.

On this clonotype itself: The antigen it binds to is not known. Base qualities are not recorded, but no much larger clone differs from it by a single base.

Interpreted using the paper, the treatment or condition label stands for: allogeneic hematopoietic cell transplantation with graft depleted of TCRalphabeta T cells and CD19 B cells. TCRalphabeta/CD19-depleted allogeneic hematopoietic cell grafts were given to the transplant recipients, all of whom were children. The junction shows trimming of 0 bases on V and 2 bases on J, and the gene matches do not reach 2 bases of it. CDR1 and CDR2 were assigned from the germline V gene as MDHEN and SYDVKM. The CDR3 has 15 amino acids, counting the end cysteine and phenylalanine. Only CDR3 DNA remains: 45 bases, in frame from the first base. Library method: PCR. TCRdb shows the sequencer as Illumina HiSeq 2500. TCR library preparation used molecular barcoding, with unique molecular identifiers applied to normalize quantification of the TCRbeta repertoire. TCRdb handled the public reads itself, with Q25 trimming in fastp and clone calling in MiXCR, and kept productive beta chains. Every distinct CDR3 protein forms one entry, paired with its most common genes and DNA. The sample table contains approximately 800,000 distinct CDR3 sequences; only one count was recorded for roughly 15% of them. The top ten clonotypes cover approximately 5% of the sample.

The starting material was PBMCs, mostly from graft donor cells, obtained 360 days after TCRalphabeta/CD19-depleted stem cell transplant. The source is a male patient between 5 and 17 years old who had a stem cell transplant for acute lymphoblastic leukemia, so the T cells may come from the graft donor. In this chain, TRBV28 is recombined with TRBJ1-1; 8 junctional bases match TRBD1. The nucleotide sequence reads TGTGCCAGCAGTTTATGGGGACAGGTTAACACTGAAGCTTTCTTT. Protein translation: CASSLWGQVNTEAFF.